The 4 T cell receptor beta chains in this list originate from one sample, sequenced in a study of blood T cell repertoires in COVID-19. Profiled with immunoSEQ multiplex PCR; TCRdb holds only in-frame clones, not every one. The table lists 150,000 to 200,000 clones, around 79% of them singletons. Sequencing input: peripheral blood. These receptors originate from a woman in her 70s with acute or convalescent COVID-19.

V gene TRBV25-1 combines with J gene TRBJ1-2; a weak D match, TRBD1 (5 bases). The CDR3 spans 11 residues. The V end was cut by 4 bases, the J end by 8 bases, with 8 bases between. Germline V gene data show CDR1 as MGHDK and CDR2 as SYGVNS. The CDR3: CASSGGTGYTF. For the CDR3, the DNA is TGTGCCAGCAGTGGCGGGACCGGCTACACCTTC.

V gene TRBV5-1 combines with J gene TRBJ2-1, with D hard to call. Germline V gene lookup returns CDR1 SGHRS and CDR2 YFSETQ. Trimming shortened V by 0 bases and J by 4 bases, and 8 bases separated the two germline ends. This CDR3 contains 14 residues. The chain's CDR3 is CASSLGASYNEQFF. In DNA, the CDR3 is TGCGCCAGCAGCTTGGGAGCGAGTTACAATGAGCAGTTCTTC.

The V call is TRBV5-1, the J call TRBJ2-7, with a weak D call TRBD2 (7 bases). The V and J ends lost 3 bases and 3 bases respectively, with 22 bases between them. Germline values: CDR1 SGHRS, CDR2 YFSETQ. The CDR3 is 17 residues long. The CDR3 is CASSWGTGGANFYEQYF. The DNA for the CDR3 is TGCGCCAGCAGCTGGGGCACGGGGGGCGCAAATTTCTACGAGCAGTACTTC.

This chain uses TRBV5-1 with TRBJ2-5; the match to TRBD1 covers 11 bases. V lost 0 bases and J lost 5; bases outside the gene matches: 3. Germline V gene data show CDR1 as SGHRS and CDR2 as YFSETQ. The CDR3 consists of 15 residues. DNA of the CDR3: TGCGCCAGCAGCTTGGGGACAGGGGGCTGGGAGACCCAGTACTTC. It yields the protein CASSLGTGGWETQYF. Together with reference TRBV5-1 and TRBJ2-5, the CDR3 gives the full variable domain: KAGVTQTPRYLIKTRGQQVTLSCSPISGHRSVSWYQQTPGQGLQFLFEYFSETQRNKGNFPGRFSGRQFSNSRSEMNVSTLELGDSALYLCASSLGTGGWETQYFGPGTRLLVL.